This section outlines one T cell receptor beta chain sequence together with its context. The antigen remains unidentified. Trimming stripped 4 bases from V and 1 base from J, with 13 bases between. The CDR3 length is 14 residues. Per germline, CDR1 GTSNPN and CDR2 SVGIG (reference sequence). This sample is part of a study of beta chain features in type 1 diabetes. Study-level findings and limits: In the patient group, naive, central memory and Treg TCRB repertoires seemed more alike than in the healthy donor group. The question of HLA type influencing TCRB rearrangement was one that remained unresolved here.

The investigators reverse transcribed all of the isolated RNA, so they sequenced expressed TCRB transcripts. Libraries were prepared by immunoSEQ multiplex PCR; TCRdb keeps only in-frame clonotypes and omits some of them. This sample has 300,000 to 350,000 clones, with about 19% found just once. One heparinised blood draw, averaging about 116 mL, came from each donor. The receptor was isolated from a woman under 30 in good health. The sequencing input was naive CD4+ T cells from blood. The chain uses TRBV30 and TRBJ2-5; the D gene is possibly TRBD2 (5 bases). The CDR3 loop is CAWTPPGGQETQYF. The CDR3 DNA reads TGTGCCTGGACTCCCCCAGGAGGCCAAGAGACCCAGTACTTC.